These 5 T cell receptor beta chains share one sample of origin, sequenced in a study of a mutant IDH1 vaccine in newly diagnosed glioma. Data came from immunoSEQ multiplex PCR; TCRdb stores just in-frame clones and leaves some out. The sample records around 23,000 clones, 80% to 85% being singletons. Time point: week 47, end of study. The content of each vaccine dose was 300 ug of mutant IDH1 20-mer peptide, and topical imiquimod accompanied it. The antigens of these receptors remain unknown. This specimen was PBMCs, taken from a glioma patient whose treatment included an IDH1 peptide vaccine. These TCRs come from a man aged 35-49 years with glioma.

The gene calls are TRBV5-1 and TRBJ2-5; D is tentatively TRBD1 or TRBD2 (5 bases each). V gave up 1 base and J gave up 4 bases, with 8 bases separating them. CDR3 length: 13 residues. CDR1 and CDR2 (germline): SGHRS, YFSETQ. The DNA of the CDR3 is TGCGCCAGCAGCTTGAGAGGGGTAGAGACCCAGTACTTC. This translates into CASSLRGVETQYF.

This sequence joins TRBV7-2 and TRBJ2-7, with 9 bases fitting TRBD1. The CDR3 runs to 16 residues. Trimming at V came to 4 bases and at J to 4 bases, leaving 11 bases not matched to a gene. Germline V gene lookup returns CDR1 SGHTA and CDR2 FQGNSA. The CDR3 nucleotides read TGTGCCAGCAGCTCGCTGACCGGGACAGGGAAATACGAGCAGTACTTC. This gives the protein CASSSLTGTGKYEQYF.

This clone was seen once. CDR3 DNA: TGCGCCAGCAGCTTGGGGGACAGGGGTTCCGAGCAGTACTTC. Its translation: CASSLGDRGSEQYF. This chain connects TRBV5-1 to TRBJ2-7; 10 nucleotides line up with TRBD1. Germline lookup yields CDR1 SGHRS and CDR2 YFSETQ. Trimming took 0 bases from V and 6 from J; bases not matched to a gene: 3. The CDR3 totals 14 residues.

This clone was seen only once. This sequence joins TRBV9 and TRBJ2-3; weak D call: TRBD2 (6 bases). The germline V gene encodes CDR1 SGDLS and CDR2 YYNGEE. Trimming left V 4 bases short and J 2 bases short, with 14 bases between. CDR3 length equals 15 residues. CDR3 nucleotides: TGTGCCAGCAGCCTTTCGGGGGACTCCACAGATACGCAGTATTTT. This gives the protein CASSLSGDSTDTQYF.

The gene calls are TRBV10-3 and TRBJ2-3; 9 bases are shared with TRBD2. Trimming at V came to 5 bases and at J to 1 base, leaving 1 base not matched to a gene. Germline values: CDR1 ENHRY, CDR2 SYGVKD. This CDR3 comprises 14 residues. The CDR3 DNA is TGTGCCATCAGTTCTAGCGGGGGCACAGATACGCAGTATTTT. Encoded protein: CAISSSGGTDTQYF.